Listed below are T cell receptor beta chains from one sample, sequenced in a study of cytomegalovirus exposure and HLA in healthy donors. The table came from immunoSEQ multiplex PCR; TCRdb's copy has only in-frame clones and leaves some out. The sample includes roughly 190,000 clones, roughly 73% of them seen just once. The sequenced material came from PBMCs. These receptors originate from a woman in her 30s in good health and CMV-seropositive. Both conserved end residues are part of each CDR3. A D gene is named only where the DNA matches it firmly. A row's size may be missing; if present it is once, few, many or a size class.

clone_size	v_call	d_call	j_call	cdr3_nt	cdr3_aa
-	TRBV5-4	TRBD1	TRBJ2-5	TGTGCCAGCAGGGCCGGGACAGCAAAAGAGACCCAGTACTTC	CASRAGTAKETQYF
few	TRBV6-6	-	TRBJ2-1	TGTGCCAGCAGTTCCCATCTCACAGGTCGCAATGAGCAGTTCTTC	CASSSHLTGRNEQFF
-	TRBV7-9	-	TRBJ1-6	TGTGCCAGCAGCCCCCGGGAGGGCACCAATTCACCCCTCCACTTT	CASSPREGTNSPLHF
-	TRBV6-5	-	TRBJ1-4	TGTGCCAGCAGTTACTCTAGGGGTAATGAAAAACTGTTTTTT	CASSYSRGNEKLFF
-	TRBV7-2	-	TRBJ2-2	TGTGCCAGCAGCCCACGACAGACCACCGGGGAGCTGTTTTTT	CASSPRQTTGELFF
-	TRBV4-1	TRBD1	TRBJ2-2	TGCGCCAGCAGCCAAGATCGGACAGGGGGCGCCGGGGAGCTGTTTTTT	CASSQDRTGGAGELFF
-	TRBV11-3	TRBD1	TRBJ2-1	TGTGCCAGCAGCTTAGCTGGGACAGGGATGGCTAAGCAGTTCTTC	CASSLAGTGMAKQFF
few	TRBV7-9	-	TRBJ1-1	TGTGCCAGCTTTTCCCAGGCGACTGAAGCTTTCTTT	CASFSQATEAFF
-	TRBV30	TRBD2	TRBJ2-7	TGTGCCTGGAGTGTTACAGCGGGGGGGAAATACGAGCAGTACTTC	CAWSVTAGGKYEQYF
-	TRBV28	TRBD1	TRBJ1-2	TGTGCCAGCAGTGCCCCCCGGACAGGGTATGGCTATGGCTACACCTTC	CASSAPRTGYGYGYTF
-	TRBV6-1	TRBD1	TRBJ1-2	TGTGCCAGCAGACCCAGGGAGACAGGGATGCCTTACTTC	CASRPRETGMPYF
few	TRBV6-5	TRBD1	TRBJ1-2	TGTGCCAGCAGCCGTTCAACAGGGGGCTCGGGCTACACCTTC	CASSRSTGGSGYTF
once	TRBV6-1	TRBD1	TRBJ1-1	TGTGCCAGCAGCGACCGGACAGGGGGGAACACTGAAGCTTTCTTT	CASSDRTGGNTEAFF
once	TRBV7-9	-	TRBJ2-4	TGTGCCAGCAGCCCGGGAGAGGGGGCTTCCAAAAACATTCAGTACTTC	CASSPGEGASKNIQYF
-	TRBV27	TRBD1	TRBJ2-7	TGTGCCAGCATCAATCGGGACAGCCCAAACGAGCAGTACTTC	CASINRDSPNEQYF
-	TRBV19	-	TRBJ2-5	TGTGCCAGTAGTATAGCCGGGGGAAGCGAGACCCAGTACTTC	CASSIAGGSETQYF
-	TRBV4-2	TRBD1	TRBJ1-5	TGTGCCAGCAGCCAAGATGCAGGGGGCGTCCAGCCCCAGCATTTT	CASSQDAGGVQPQHF
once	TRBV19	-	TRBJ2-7	TGTGCCAGTAGTTTCCCCCCGTACGAGCAGTACTTC	CASSFPPYEQYF
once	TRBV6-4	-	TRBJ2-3	TGTGCCAGCAGCCGCGGGGGCCTCTACACAGATACGCAGTATTTT	CASSRGGLYTDTQYF
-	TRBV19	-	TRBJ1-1	TGTGCCAGTAGTATGCTGGACATGAACACTGAAGCTTTCTTT	CASSMLDMNTEAFF
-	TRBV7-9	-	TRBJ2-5	TGTGCCAGCCTAACGCAAGAGACCCAGTACTTC	CASLTQETQYF
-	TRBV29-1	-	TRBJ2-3	TGCAGCGTTGAAGGTGACGGGGGCACAGATACGCAGTATTTT	CSVEGDGGTDTQYF
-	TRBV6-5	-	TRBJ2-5	TGTGCCAGCAGTAGGGGTAACCAAGGGACCCAGTACTTC	CASSRGNQGTQYF
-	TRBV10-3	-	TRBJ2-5	TGTGCCATCAGTGAGGTCGCGGGGGAGACCCAGTACTTC	CAISEVAGETQYF
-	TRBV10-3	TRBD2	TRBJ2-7	TGTGCCATCAAAGGGGCTAGCGGGGGGTCCTACGAGCAGTACTTC	CAIKGASGGSYEQYF
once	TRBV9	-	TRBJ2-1	TGTGCCAGCAGCGCAGCGACGGTCAATGAGCAGTTCTTC	CASSAATVNEQFF
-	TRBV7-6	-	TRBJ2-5	TGTGCCAGCAGCATCCTCCTAGGCCAGCAAGAGACCCAGTACTTC	CASSILLGQQETQYF
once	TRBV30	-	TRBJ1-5	TGTGCCTGGAGTGGAGTTGGCAATCAGCCCCAGCATTTT	CAWSGVGNQPQHF
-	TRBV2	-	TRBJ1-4	TGTGCCAGCAGTAGGTTGACAACAAAAGGTGAAAAACTGTTTTTT	CASSRLTTKGEKLFF
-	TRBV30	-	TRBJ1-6	TGTGCCTGGAGTGGCTCAGGAGGCGTCTATTCGAGCTCCTATAATTCACCCCTCCACTTT	CAWSGSGGVYSSSYNSPLHF
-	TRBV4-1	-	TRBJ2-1	TGCGCCAGCAGCCTCGATCGGTCGGAGCAGTTCTTC	CASSLDRSEQFF
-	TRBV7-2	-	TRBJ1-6	TGTGCCAGCAGCTTAGTCGGGAATTCACCCCTCCACTTT	CASSLVGNSPLHF
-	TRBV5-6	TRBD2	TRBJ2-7	TGTGCCAGCAGCGGGAATTTTGGGGGGGCCTACGAGCAGTACTTC	CASSGNFGGAYEQYF
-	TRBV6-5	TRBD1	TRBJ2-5	TGTGCCAGCAGTTACTCCGGTGGCAGGGGGCGAGAGACCCAGTACTTC	CASSYSGGRGRETQYF
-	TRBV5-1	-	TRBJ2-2	TGCGCCAGCAGCTTGGATACAGAGGGTGCCGGGGAGCTGTTTTTT	CASSLDTEGAGELFF
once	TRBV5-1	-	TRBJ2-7	TGCGCCAGCAGCTTGGAAGGGCTCAAACTAGCCCACGAGCAGTACTTC	CASSLEGLKLAHEQYF
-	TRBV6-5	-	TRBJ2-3	TGTGCCAGTTCTACCAGACAGGCATTGAGAAATACGCAGTATTTT	CASSTRQALRNTQYF
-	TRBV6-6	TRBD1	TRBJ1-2	TGTGCCAGCAGTGACCCGGGACAGGGGGTAAATGGCTACACCTTC	CASSDPGQGVNGYTF
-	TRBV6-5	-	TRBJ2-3	TGTGCCAGCAGTCCGTACCTAGAGACAGATACGCAGTATTTT	CASSPYLETDTQYF
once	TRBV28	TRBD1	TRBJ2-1	TGTGCCAGCACTCTACAGGGGGCTCGGGATGAGCAGTTCTTC	CASTLQGARDEQFF
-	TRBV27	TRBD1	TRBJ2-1	TGTGCCAGCAGCCGGGACAGGGGATCGAATGAGCAGTTCTTC	CASSRDRGSNEQFF
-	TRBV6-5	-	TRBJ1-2	TGTGCCAGCAGTTCCCCCAGCTATGGCTACACCTTC	CASSSPSYGYTF
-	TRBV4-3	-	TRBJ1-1	TGCGCCAGCAGCCAAGATTGGGGCAATCCTGAAGCTTTCTTT	CASSQDWGNPEAFF
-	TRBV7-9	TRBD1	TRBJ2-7	TGTGCCAGCAGCCAACCCGGGACAGCCTACGAGCAGTACTTC	CASSQPGTAYEQYF
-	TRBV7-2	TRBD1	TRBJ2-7	TGTGCCAGCAGCGAGCTGTGGACAGGGTACGAGCAGTACTTC	CASSELWTGYEQYF
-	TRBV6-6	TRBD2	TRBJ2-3	TGTGCCAGCAGTCTTGGACTAGCGGATGCCACAGATACGCAGTATTTT	CASSLGLADATDTQYF
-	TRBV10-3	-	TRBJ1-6	TGTGCCATCAGGACGGATGCGGGGGGTTCACCCCTCCACTTT	CAIRTDAGGSPLHF
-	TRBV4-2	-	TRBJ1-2	TGTGACAGCAGCCAAGGAAGAGAAGGGGACTATGGCTACACCTTC	CDSSQGREGDYGYTF
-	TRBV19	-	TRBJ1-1	TGTGCCAGTAGCCCGCAGGGGCGCCCTACTGAAGCTTTCTTT	CASSPQGRPTEAFF
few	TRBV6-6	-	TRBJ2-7	TGTGCCAGCAGACCAAGGACTACGAGCTCCTACGAGCAGTACTTC	CASRPRTTSSYEQYF
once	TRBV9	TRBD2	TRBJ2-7	TGTGCTAGATCAAGGGGAGCGCGGGAGATGTGCGAGCAGTACTTC	CARSRGAREMCEQYF
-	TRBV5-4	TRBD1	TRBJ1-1	TGTGCCAGCAGCAGCAGGGGACAGTGGAACACTGAAGCTTTCTTT	CASSSRGQWNTEAFF
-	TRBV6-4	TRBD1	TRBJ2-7	TGTGCCAGCATCCAGACAGGGAGCTCCTACGAGCAGTACTTC	CASIQTGSSYEQYF
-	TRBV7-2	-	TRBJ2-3	TGTGCCAGCAGCCTGGGAGGGGGAAAACAACATACGCAGTATTTT	CASSLGGGKQHTQYF
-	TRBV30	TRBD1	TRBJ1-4	TGTGCCCAGGGACAGGTGATGGAAAAACTGTTTTTT	CAQGQVMEKLFF
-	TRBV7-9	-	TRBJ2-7	TGTGCCAGCAGCCAGAGGGCGGATTGGTCCTACGAGCAGTACTTC	CASSQRADWSYEQYF
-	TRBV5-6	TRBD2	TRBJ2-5	TGTGCCAGCAGCCCTGCGGGGGGCCCGCAAGAGACCCAGTACTTC	CASSPAGGPQETQYF